Described below is a single T cell receptor (beta chain) sequence and its context. Antigen specificity is unknown. These data come from a study of OX40 agonist ivuxolimab in advanced cancers. The overall study: An agonistic anti-OX40 (CD134) antibody, ivuxolimab, was used to treat the patients. Two patients with cutaneous melanoma and one with hepatocellular carcinoma, three in total, showed partial responses. Findings and caveats of the study: On average, CD8+ T cells showed a greater number of expanded clones than CD4+.

Sequenced by immunoSEQ multiplex PCR; TCRdb stores in-frame clones only, minus some. The table includes about 47,000 clones, around 85% detected once. Germline V gene sequence: CDR1 SEHNR, CDR2 FQNEAQ (reference sequence). The CDR3 is 14 residues long. V lost 1 base and J lost 0, with 7 bases in between. The sequences come from CD4+ or CD8+ T cells sorted from blood, collected in a trial of the OX40 agonist ivuxolimab. V usage is TRBV7-9 and J usage is TRBJ2-7; D is perhaps TRBD2 (5 bases). This receptor was identified in an adult with an advanced solid tumor such as melanoma, head and neck, liver or kidney cancer. The CDR3 reads CASSLDGNSYEQYF. DNA for the CDR3: TGTGCCAGCAGCTTAGACGGGAACTCCTACGAGCAGTACTTC. The full variable domain, with the rest looked up from reference TRBV7-9 and TRBJ2-7, is DTGVSQNPRHKITKRGQNVTFRCDPISEHNRLYWYRQTLGQGPEFLTYFQNEAQLEKSRLLSDRFSAERPKGSFSTLEIQRTEQGDSAMYLCASSLDGNSYEQYFGPGTRLTVT.